Each of the 28 T cell receptor beta chains below was sequenced from the same sample in a study. MiXCR, run by TCRdb on the 5' RACE reads, gives a single entry per CDR3 protein. The sample gives 40,000 to 65,000 distinct CDR3 sequences, about 24% of which show up once; roughly 3.1% is in the top ten. The sample was tumor-infiltrating naive CD4+ T cells sorted from the breast tumor. Subset meaning: naive CD4+ T cells, CD4+CD45RA+CD25-. The receptors originated from a female donor with breast cancer.

This clonotype was observed a handful of times. The J gene is TRBJ1-1, the V gene TRBV5-1, with 7 nucleotides matching TRBD1. The germline V gene has CDR1 SGHRS and CDR2 YFSETQ. This CDR3 is 12 amino acids long. J was trimmed by 5 bases and V by 4 bases; bases with no gene match: 2. CDR3 in DNA: TGCGCCAGCAGCGGGGGACAGACTGAAGCTTTCTTT. The encoded protein is CASSGGQTEAFF.

This clonotype was picked up a small number of times. The chain employs TRBV4-1 and TRBJ2-5, with D unclear. Germline values: CDR1 MGHRA, CDR2 YSYEKL. The V end lost 0 bases, the J end lost 5 bases, and 10 bases lay between the germline ends. This CDR3 has 14 amino acids. CDR3: CASSQDPTAETQYF. The CDR3 bases are TGCGCCAGCAGCCAAGATCCCACCGCCGAGACCCAGTACTTC.

This chain links TRBV6-1 with TRBJ1-1, with D maybe TRBD1 (6 bases). The CDR3 has 14 amino acids. CDR1 is MNHNS and CDR2 is SASEGT in the germline V gene. Deletions cut 6 bases from V and 4 bases from J, with 15 bases between. The CDR3 sequence is CASSPGGAGTEAFF. CDR3 coding DNA: TGTGCCAGCAGCCCCGGGGGCGCTGGCACTGAAGCTTTCTTT.

This chain links TRBV20-1 with TRBJ1-1, with TRBD1 as a possible D gene (6 bases). V was trimmed by 0 bases and J by 1 base, leaving 12 bases between them. Per germline, CDR1 DFQATT and CDR2 SNEGSKA (reference sequence). The CDR3 covers 15 residues. CDR3 amino acids: CSAREGGQRNTEAFF. The CDR3 nucleotides are TGCAGTGCTAGAGAGGGGGGGCAAAGGAACACTGAAGCTTTCTTT.

There are a few counts of this clonotype. This rearrangement joins TRBV12-3 or TRBV12-4 to TRBJ1-2; D unresolved. V lost 2 bases and J 8 bases, leaving 12 bases between the germline ends. This CDR3 has 13 residues. CDR3 residues: CASSLILQQGYTF. CDR3 bases: TGTGCCAGCAGTTTAATCCTACAACAAGGCTACACCTTC.

Only a few counts were recorded for this clonotype. The J gene is TRBJ1-1, the V gene TRBV6-5; D gene uncertain. Trimming removed 2 bases at V and 3 bases at J, with 7 bases between. The CDR3 is 13 amino acids. CDR1 and CDR2 (germline): MNHEY, SVGAGI. CDR3 amino acids: CASSYIRDTEAFF. CDR3 DNA: TGTGCCAGCAGTTACATTCGGGACACTGAAGCTTTCTTT.

The chain combines TRBV5-1 with TRBJ2-5; D is unclear. CDR3 length: 15 amino acids. Germline CDR1 SGHRS, CDR2 YFSETQ. With 0 bases removed from V and 2 bases from J, the gap between germline ends came to 11 bases. CDR3 loop: CASSLVLDTQETQYF. In DNA, the CDR3 is TGCGCCAGCAGCTTGGTCCTTGACACTCAAGAGACCCAGTACTTC. The complete variable domain, with remaining parts taken from reference TRBV5-1 and TRBJ2-5, reads KAGVTQTPRYLIKTRGQQVTLSCSPISGHRSVSWYQQTPGQGLQFLFEYFSETQRNKGNFPGRFSGRQFSNSRSEMNVSTLELGDSALYLCASSLVLDTQETQYFGPGTRLLVL.

This clonotype was picked up many times. The chain recombines TRBV20-1 with TRBJ1-1; D unresolved. This CDR3 region has 13 residues. The V and J ends lost 5 bases and 1 base respectively, with 11 bases between them. CDR1 DFQATT and CDR2 SNEGSKA come from the germline V gene (reference sequence). The CDR3 protein is CSALAFGNTEAFF. The CDR3 coding sequence is TGCAGTGCTCTAGCGTTCGGGAACACTGAAGCTTTCTTT.

The chain combines TRBV5-1 with TRBJ1-1; D not resolved. Germline values: CDR1 SGHRS, CDR2 YFSETQ. The CDR3 length is 15 residues. Trimming took off 3 bases at V and 0 bases at J, with 12 bases between the two ends. The CDR3 sequence is CASSYLGGMNTEAFF. The DNA for the CDR3 is TGCGCCAGCAGCTACCTAGGAGGGATGAACACTGAAGCTTTCTTT.

This clonotype was seen only a few times. The chain uses TRBV5-1 and TRBJ1-6, with 7 bases matching TRBD1. The V gene's germline CDR1 is SGHRS and CDR2 YFSETQ. CDR3 size: 14 residues. The trim removed 3 bases at V and 10 bases at J, leaving 7 bases unmatched. In nucleotides, the CDR3 is TGCGCCAGCAGCTCGACAGGGATAAACTCACCCCTCCACTTT. Translating gives CASSSTGINSPLHF. Supplemented by reference TRBV5-1 and TRBJ1-6, the full variable domain reads KAGVTQTPRYLIKTRGQQVTLSCSPISGHRSVSWYQQTPGQGLQFLFEYFSETQRNKGNFPGRFSGRQFSNSRSEMNVSTLELGDSALYLCASSSTGINSPLHFGNGTRLTVT.

Comments on this clonotype: A much larger clone differs by one base, so this may be a read error. The chain joins TRBV28 to TRBJ1-6; weak D call: TRBD1 (5 bases). The CDR3 sequence is 15 residues long. Germline CDR1 is MDHEN and CDR2 is SYDVKM. This CDR3 reads CASSDDRGLHSPHHF. DNA for the CDR3: TGTGCCAGCAGTGATGACCGGGGCCTTCATTCACCCCACCACTTT.

This chain connects TRBV5-4 to TRBJ2-1; 10 nucleotides line up with TRBD1. V trimming: 2 bases; J trimming: 5 bases; junction bases outside the gene matches: 4. The germline V gene encodes CDR1 SGHNT and CDR2 YYREEE (reference sequence). The CDR3 totals 15 residues. The chain's CDR3 is CASSFRTGGNNEQFF. CDR3 nucleotide sequence: TGTGCCAGCAGCTTCCGGACAGGGGGGAACAATGAGCAGTTCTTC.

This clonotype was observed a handful of times. The gene calls are TRBV5-1 and TRBJ2-2; tentative D call: TRBD1 (5 bases). V lost 2 bases and J lost 1, with 9 bases in between. From germline, CDR1 is SGHRS and CDR2 YFSETQ. CDR3 length: 15 residues. This chain's CDR3 is CASSFDGQNTGELFF. The CDR3 coding sequence is TGCGCCAGCAGCTTCGACGGACAGAACACCGGGGAGCTGTTTTTT.

This clonotype was detected a few times. The V gene is TRBV20-1, the J gene TRBJ2-7; TRBD2 matches at 7 bases. The CDR3 is 13 amino acids. CDR1 and CDR2 from the germline V gene are DFQATT and SNEGSKA (reference sequence). Here the CDR3 DNA reads TGCACCCCAGGGCGGACTAGCTCCTACGAGCAGTACTTC. Amino acid sequence: CTPGRTSSYEQYF.

Within the sample, this clonotype is medium-sized (0.01 to 0.1%). DNA for the CDR3: TGTGCCAGCAGCGACAGGGCCTCTGGAAACACCATATATTTT. Translation gives CASSDRASGNTIYF. The genes are TRBV6-5 and TRBJ1-3; TRBD1 matches at 7 bases. Germline trimming cut 6 bases from V and 0 bases from J; bases unmatched to any gene: 2. The CDR3 loop spans 14 amino acids. The germline V gene has CDR1 MNHEY and CDR2 SVGAGI.

In this sample, this clonotype turned up many times. This rearrangement joins TRBV27 to TRBJ1-2, with D possibly being TRBD1 (5 bases). Trimming left V 4 bases short and J 7 bases short, with 10 bases between. Looked up from germline, CDR1 is MNHEY and CDR2 is SMNVEV (reference sequence). This CDR3 contains 12 residues. The CDR3 DNA sequence: TGTGCCAGCAGTTCCCGGGGGACTGGCTACACCTTC. It yields the protein CASSSRGTGYTF.

The V call is TRBV20-1, the J call TRBJ1-5; no reliable D call. V was clipped by 1 base and J by 4 bases, with 8 bases between them. The CDR3 consists of 13 residues. From germline, CDR1 is DFQATT and CDR2 SNEGSKA (reference sequence). This chain's CDR3 is CSARVADNQPQHF. The CDR3 DNA reads as TGCAGTGCTAGAGTTGCAGATAATCAGCCCCAGCATTTT.

The CDR3 spells CASSRTGTGRNTEAFF. CDR3 DNA: TGCGCCAGCAGCCGGACGGGGACCGGGAGGAACACTGAAGCTTTCTTT. The chain has TRBV4-1 and TRBJ1-1; tentatively, D is TRBD1 (5 bases). This CDR3 region has 16 residues. V was pared by 4 bases and J by 1 base, with 16 bases between. Germline CDR1 is MGHRA and CDR2 is YSYEKL.

The V call is TRBV6-2 or TRBV6-3, the J call TRBJ1-5; a weak D match, TRBD1 (5 bases). V lost 0 bases and J lost 6, with 12 bases in between. The length of the CDR3 is 15 residues. Germline V lookup: CDR1 MNHEY, CDR2 SVGEGT. The CDR3 DNA reads TGTGCCAGCAGTTACTCGAGTTGGAGGGGTCAGCCCCAGCATTTT. Translated: CASSYSSWRGQPQHF.

J is TRBJ1-1 and V is TRBV5-1, with unresolved D. Trimming cost V 4 bases and J 2 bases, with 6 bases left between them. Germline lookup yields CDR1 SGHRS and CDR2 YFSETQ. The CDR3 runs 12 residues. The CDR3 nucleotides are TGCGCCAGCAGCGACATTAACACTGAAGCTTTCTTT. It specifies CASSDINTEAFF.

This clonotype has just a few counts. The genes are TRBV6-5 and TRBJ1-1; a possible D gene is TRBD1 (6 bases). The CDR3 is 14 amino acids. Germline values: CDR1 MNHEY, CDR2 SVGAGI. Trimming removed 6 bases from V and 6 bases from J, with 17 bases in between. The CDR3 is CASRPPQGRAEAFF. The CDR3 DNA follows: TGTGCCAGCAGACCCCCACAGGGACGGGCTGAAGCTTTCTTT.

A few counts support this clonotype. The V gene is TRBV5-1, the J gene TRBJ2-3; 8 bases are shared with TRBD1. Unmatched junction bases numbered 3, after V lost 0 bases and J lost 3 bases. The CDR3 contains 15 residues. Germline loops: CDR1 SGHRS, CDR2 YFSETQ. The CDR3 coding sequence is TGCGCCAGCAGCTTGGTGCACAGGGGGACAGATACGCAGTATTTT. Translated: CASSLVHRGTDTQYF.

This chain uses TRBV4-3 with TRBJ1-1; D gene uncertain. The V gene lost 0 bases and the J gene lost 3 bases, with 11 bases spanning the gap. Per germline, CDR1 LGHNA and CDR2 YSLEER. The CDR3 is 15 amino acids. CDR3 nucleotide sequence: TGCGCCAGCAGCCAAGAGGGCGGACGTTACACTGAAGCTTTCTTT. Protein sequence: CASSQEGGRYTEAFF.

This clonotype appeared a few times. CDR3 amino acids: CASTTGNTIYF. The CDR3 bases are TGTGCCAGCACGACCGGAAACACCATATATTTT. This chain joins TRBV6-6 and TRBJ1-3; D uncertain. Germline V gives CDR1 MNHNY, CDR2 SVGAGI (reference sequence). V was cut by 7 bases and J by 4 bases, with 5 bases left in between. The CDR3 spans 11 residues.

This rearrangement joins TRBV9 to TRBJ2-2, with 7 positions matching TRBD1. The V gene end was trimmed by 0 bases and the J gene end by 4 bases; junction bases not matched to a gene: 3. Germline CDR1 and CDR2: SGDLS and YYNGEE. The CDR3 consists of 15 residues. In DNA form, the CDR3 reads TGTGCCAGCAGCGTAGGGACAGGAGGCACCGGGGAGCTGTTTTTT. Encoded protein: CASSVGTGGTGELFF.

This clonotype was observed many times. The chain uses TRBV5-1 and TRBJ2-1; TRBD1 agrees at 8 bases. V lost 0 bases to trimming and J lost 4 bases; unmatched junction nucleotides: 3. Germline CDR1 SGHRS, CDR2 YFSETQ. The CDR3 consists of 15 residues. The CDR3 loop reads CASSLGTGIYNEQFF. The CDR3 nucleotides read TGCGCCAGCAGCTTGGGGACAGGGATTTACAATGAGCAGTTCTTC.

At least ten counts were recorded for this clonotype. J is TRBJ2-1 and V is TRBV5-1; 7 nucleotides align to TRBD2. The CDR3 consists of 15 residues. Unmatched junction bases numbered 4, after V lost 4 bases and J lost 0 bases. Germline V gene sequence: CDR1 SGHRS, CDR2 YFSETQ. The DNA for the CDR3 is TGCGCCAGCAGCCTCAGCGGGACCTCCTACAATGAGCAGTTCTTC. Amino acid sequence: CASSLSGTSYNEQFF.

This clonotype was counted between two and nine times. V is TRBV6-1 and J is TRBJ1-5; perhaps TRBD1 as D (6 bases). V gave up 3 bases and J gave up 7 bases, with 16 bases separating them. In germline, CDR1 is MNHNS, CDR2 SASEGT. The CDR3 sequence is 15 residues long. CDR3 sequence (DNA): TGTGCCAGCAGTGAGCGCGGGGGGGGGCACCAGCCCCAGCATTTT. It encodes CASSERGGGHQPQHF.